This T cell receptor beta chain was recorded in a study of shared clonotypes between healthy human individuals. Study summary: Per donor, CD8 memory used one plate, CD8 naive used two, CD4 memory used three and CD4 naive used three. Findings of the study overall: Lower generation probabilities were found for non-shared clonotypes than for those shared by all four donors.

V trimming: 1 base; J trimming: 7 bases; junction bases outside the gene matches: 7. The CDR3 is 14 amino acids. Per the germline V gene, CDR1 is SGHNT and CDR2 is YYREEE (reference sequence). Replicate PCRs from sorted subsets contained around 200 ng DNA, which is around 30,000 T cell genomes. TCRdb's copy holds only in-frame clones and misses some; the assay was immunoSEQ multiplex PCR. This table holds roughly 2 million clones, roughly 95% found once. The split of CD4+ cells yielded CD45RA+ naive and CD45RA-negative memory subsets. Points on this clone: Its cognate antigen is unknown.

V and J are TRBV5-4 and TRBJ2-7, with TRBD2 identical over 8 bases. This clonotype was obtained from a man between 18 and 29 years old in good health. Sample: naive CD4+ T cells sorted from blood. Subset of the sample: CD45RA+ positively selected. In DNA form, the CDR3 reads TGTGCCAGCAGCTTGACTAGCGGTCTGGGGGAGCAGTACTTC. Its protein is CASSLTSGLGEQYF.